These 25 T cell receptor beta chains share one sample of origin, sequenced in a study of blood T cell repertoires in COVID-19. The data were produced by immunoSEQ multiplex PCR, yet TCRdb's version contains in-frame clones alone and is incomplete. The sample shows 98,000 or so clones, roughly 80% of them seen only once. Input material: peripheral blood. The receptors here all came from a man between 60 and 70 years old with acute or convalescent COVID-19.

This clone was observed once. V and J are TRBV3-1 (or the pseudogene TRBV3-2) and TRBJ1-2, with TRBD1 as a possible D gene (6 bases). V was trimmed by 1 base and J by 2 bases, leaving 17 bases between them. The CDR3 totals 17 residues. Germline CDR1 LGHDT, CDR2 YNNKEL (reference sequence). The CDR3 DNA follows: TGTGCCAGCAGCCAAGGAGTTACACAGGGATCCAACTATGGCTACACCTTC. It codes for CASSQGVTQGSNYGYTF.

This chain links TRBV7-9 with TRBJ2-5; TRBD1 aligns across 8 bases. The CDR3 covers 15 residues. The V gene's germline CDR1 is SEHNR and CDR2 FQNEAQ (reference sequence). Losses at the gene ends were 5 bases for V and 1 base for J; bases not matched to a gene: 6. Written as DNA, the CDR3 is TGTGCCAGCAGCCCTGGACAGGGTGTCCAAGAGACCCAGTACTTC. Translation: CASSPGQGVQETQYF.

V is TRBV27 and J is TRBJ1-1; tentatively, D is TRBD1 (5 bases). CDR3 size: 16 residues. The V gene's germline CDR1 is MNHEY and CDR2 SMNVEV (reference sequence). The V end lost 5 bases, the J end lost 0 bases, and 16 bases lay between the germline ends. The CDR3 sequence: CASSLLGRVMNTEAFF. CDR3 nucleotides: TGTGCCAGCAGTCTCCTTGGCAGGGTCATGAACACTGAAGCTTTCTTT.

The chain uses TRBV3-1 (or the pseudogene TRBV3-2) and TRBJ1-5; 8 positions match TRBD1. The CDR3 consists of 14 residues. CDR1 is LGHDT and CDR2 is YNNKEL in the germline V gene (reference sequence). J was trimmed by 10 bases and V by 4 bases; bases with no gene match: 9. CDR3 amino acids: CASSLRTGIPPQHF. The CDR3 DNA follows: TGTGCCAGCAGCCTCCGGACAGGGATCCCCCCCCAGCATTTT.

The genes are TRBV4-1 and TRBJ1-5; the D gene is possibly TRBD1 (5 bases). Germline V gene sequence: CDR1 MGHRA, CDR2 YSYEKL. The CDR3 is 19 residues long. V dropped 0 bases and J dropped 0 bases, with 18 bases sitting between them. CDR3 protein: CASSQDSGRAPFSNQPQHF. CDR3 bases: TGCGCCAGCAGCCAAGATTCCGGCAGGGCCCCGTTTAGCAATCAGCCCCAGCATTTT.

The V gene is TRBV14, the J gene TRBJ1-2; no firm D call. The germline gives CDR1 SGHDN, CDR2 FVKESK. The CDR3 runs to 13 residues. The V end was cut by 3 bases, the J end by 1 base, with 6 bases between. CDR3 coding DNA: TGTGCCAGCAGCCAGTCCGGTAACTATGGCTACACCTTC. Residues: CASSQSGNYGYTF.

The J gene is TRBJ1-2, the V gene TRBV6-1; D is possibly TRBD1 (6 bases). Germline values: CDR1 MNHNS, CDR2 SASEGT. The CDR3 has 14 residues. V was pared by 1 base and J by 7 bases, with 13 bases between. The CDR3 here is CASSEVVGARGYTF. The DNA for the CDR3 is TGTGCCAGCAGTGAAGTTGTGGGGGCGCGTGGCTACACCTTC.

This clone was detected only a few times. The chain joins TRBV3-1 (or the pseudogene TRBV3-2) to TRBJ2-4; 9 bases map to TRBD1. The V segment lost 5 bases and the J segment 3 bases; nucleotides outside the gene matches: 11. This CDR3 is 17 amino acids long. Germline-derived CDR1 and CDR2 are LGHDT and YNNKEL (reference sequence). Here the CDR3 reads CASSTYRGPYLKNIQYF. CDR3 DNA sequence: TGTGCCAGCAGCACGTACAGGGGGCCTTACCTCAAAAACATTCAGTACTTC.

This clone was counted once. DNA for the CDR3: TGTGCCAGCAGTGACGGGAGGGAGAACACTGAAGCTTTCTTT. Amino acid sequence: CASSDGRENTEAFF. The chain combines TRBV6-4 with TRBJ1-1; D gene uncertain. The V end lost 2 bases, the J end lost 1 base, and 8 bases lay between the germline ends. Looked up from germline, CDR1 is MRHNA and CDR2 is SNTAGT. This CDR3 is 14 amino acids long.

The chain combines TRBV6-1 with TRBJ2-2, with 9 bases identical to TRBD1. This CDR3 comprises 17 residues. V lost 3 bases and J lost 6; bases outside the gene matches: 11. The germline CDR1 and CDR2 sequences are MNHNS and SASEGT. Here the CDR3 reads CASSEGTGKIGAGELFF. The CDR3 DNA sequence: TGTGCCAGCAGTGAGGGGACAGGGAAGATCGGGGCCGGGGAGCTGTTTTTT.

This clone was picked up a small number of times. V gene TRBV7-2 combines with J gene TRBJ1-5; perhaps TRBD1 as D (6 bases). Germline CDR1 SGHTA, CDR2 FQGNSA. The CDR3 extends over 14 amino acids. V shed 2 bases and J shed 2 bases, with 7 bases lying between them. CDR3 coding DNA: TGTGCCAGCAGCTTAAACAGGGGCAATCAGCCCCAGCATTTT. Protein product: CASSLNRGNQPQHF.

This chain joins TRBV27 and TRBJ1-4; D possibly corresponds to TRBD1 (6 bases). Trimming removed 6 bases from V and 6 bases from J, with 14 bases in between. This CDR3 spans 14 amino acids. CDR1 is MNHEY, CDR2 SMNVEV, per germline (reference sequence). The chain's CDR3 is CASSSTGLDEKLFF. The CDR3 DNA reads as TGTGCCAGCAGCTCGACAGGACTGGATGAAAAACTGTTTTTT.

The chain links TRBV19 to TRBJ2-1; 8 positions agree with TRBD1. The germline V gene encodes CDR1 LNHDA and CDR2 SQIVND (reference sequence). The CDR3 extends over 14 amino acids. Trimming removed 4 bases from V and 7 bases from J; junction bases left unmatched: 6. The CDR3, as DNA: TGTGCCAGTAGTAGGACAGGGTCACTAAATGAGCAGTTCTTC. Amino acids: CASSRTGSLNEQFF.

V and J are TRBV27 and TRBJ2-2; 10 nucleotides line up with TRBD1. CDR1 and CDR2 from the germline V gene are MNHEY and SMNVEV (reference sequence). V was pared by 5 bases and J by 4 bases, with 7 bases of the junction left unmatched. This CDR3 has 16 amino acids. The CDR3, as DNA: TGTGCCAGCAGTCTTAGGGGACAGGGGACCACCGGGGAGCTGTTTTTT. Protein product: CASSLRGQGTTGELFF.

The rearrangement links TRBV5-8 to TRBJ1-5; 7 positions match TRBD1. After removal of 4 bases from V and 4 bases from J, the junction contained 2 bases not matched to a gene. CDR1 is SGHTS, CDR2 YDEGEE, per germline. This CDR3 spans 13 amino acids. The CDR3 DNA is TGTGCCAGCAGCAGACAGGGTAATCAGCCCCAGCATTTT. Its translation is CASSRQGNQPQHF.

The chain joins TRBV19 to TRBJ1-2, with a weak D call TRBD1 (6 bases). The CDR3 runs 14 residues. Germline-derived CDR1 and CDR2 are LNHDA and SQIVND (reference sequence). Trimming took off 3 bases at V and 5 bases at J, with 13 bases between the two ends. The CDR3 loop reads CASSIPTGWYGYTF. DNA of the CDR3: TGTGCCAGTAGTATCCCGACAGGCTGGTATGGCTACACCTTC.

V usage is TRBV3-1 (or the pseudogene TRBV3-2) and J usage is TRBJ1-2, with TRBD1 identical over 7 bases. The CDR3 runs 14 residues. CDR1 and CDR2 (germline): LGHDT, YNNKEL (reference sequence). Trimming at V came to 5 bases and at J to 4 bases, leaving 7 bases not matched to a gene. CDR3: CASSERDSTYGYTF. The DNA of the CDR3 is TGTGCCAGCAGCGAAAGGGACAGCACCTATGGCTACACCTTC.

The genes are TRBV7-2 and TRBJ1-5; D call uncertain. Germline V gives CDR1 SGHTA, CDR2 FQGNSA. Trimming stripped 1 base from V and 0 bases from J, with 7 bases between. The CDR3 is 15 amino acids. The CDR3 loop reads CASSLVASSNQPQHF. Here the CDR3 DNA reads TGTGCCAGCAGCTTAGTAGCTAGTAGCAATCAGCCCCAGCATTTT.

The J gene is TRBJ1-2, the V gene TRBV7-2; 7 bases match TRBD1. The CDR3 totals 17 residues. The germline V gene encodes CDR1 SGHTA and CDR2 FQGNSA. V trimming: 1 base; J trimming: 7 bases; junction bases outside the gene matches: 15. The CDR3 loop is CASSLGGQQGRSSGYTF. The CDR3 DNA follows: TGTGCCAGCAGCTTAGGAGGACAACAGGGGAGATCGTCTGGCTACACCTTC.

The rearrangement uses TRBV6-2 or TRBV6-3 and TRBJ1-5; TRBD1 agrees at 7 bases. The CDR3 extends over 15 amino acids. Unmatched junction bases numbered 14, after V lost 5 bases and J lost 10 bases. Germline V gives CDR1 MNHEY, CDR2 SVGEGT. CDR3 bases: TGTGCCAGCAGTCTCGGGACAGTCTTAATCAGCCCCCAGCATTTT. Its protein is CASSLGTVLISPQHF.

The CDR3 DNA follows: TGTGCCAGCAGCTTAAGACAGGGGGTTGAAGCTTTCTTT. This sequence encodes CASSLRQGVEAFF. V and J are TRBV7-2 and TRBJ1-1; 9 positions match TRBD1. The germline V gene encodes CDR1 SGHTA and CDR2 FQGNSA. The CDR3 is made up of 13 amino acids. V trimming: 2 bases; J trimming: 7 bases; junction bases outside the gene matches: 2.

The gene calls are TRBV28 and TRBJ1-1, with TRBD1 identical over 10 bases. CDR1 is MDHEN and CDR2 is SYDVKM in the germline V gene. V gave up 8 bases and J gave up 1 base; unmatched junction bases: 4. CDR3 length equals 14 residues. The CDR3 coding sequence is TGTGCCAGCCGGACAGGGGGGAAGAACACTGAAGCTTTCTTT. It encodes CASRTGGKNTEAFF.

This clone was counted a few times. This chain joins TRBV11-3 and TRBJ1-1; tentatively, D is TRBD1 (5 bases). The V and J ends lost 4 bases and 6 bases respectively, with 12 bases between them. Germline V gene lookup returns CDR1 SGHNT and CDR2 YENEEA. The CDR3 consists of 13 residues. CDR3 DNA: TGTGCCAGCAGCTACCTCAGGACATCTGAAGCTTTCTTT. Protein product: CASSYLRTSEAFF. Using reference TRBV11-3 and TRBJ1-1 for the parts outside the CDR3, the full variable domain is EAGVVQSPRYKIIEKKQPVAFWCNPISGHNTLYWYLQNLGQGPELLIRYENEEAVDDSQLPKDRFSAERLKGVDSTLKIQPAELGDSAVYLCASSYLRTSEAFFGQGTRLTVV.

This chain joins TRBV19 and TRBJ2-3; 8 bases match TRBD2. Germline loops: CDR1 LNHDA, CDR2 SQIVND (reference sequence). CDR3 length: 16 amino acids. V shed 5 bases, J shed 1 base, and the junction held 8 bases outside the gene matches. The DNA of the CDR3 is TGTGCCAGTAGTGGGGAAAGCGGGGGCCGCACAGATACGCAGTATTTT. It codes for CASSGESGGRTDTQYF.

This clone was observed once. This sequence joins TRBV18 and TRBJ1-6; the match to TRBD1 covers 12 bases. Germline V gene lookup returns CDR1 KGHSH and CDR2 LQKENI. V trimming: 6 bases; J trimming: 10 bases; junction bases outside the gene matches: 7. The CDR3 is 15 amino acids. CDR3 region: CASSLGQGAGSPLHF. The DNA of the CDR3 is TGTGCCAGCTCGTTGGGACAGGGGGCTGGCTCACCCCTCCACTTT.